This T cell receptor beta chain originates from a study of spatial heterogeneity in lung cancer. In its sample, this clonotype was seen a few times. Indicated time point: sample taken at primary tumor resection. Patients with untreated early-stage non-small cell lung cancer, numbering 72, were the donors. Individual TCR cDNA molecules each bore their own unique molecular identifier. TCRdb re-derived calls from the 5' RACE reads in MiXCR, one entry per CDR3 protein. This table has around 2,000 distinct CDR3 sequences, 24% appearing once. The starting material was normal lung tissue next to the tumor, obtained at surgery. The clonotype comes from a male donor with early-stage non-small cell lung cancer.

The CDR3 DNA is TGTGCCAGCAGCCAAGATCGAACGACTGAAGCTTTCTTT. Translated, it gives CASSQDRTTEAFF. V is TRBV14 and J is TRBJ1-1, with unresolved D. Trimming stripped 0 bases from V and 5 bases from J, with 7 bases between. CDR3 size: 13 residues. Germline loops: CDR1 SGHDN, CDR2 FVKESK.